The next 30 T cell receptor beta chains were all read from a single sample in a study of molecular identifiers for immune sequencing clone quantification. TCRdb reprocessed the PCR reads with MiXCR, giving one entry per CDR3 protein. The table lists 250,000 to 350,000 distinct CDR3 sequences, 20% to 25% of them singletons. Specimen: naive CD8+ T cells from blood, with Jurkat cell RNA spiked in. As for subset: FACS-sorted CD8+CD4-CCR7+CD45RA+ naive T cells. All receptors derive from a human donor in good health. Some libraries in this study had Jurkat cell RNA spiked in.

This clonotype was picked up a small number of times. This chain connects TRBV2 to TRBJ2-3, with 10 positions matching TRBD1. Germline V lookup: CDR1 SNHLY, CDR2 FYNNEI. The length of the CDR3 is 19 residues. With V trimmed by 7 bases and J by 0 bases, 16 bases remained unmatched. Written as DNA, the CDR3 is TGTGCCAGCACAATTGGCGGGACAGGGGTGACTCCTAGCACAGATACGCAGTATTTT. Translating it yields CASTIGGTGVTPSTDTQYF.

Many counts were recorded for this clonotype. V gene TRBV6-5 combines with J gene TRBJ2-7; 10 bases match TRBD1. The CDR3 runs 14 residues. The trim removed 6 bases at V and 2 bases at J, leaving 4 bases unmatched. The germline V gene encodes CDR1 MNHEY and CDR2 SVGAGI. The chain's CDR3 is CASRPGQGPYEQYF. CDR3 sequence (DNA): TGTGCCAGCAGACCGGGACAGGGGCCCTACGAGCAGTACTTC.

This clonotype was seen a handful of times. This rearrangement joins TRBV20-1 to TRBJ2-7; 8 bases fit TRBD2. Unmatched junction bases numbered 16, after V lost 0 bases and J lost 3 bases. This CDR3 has 18 residues. Germline CDR1 is DFQATT and CDR2 is SNEGSKA (reference sequence). The CDR3 reads CSARDLGFGAGVSYEQYF. The CDR3 nucleotides read TGCAGTGCTAGAGATCTGGGTTTTGGAGCGGGAGTAAGCTACGAGCAGTACTTC.

On this clonotype itself: It may be a read error: a sequence one base away is much more abundant. CDR3 sequence: CSASVGGPRYSNQPPHF. As DNA, the CDR3 is TGCAGTGCCAGCGTCGGGGGGCCCCGGTATAGCAATCAGCCCCCGCATTTT. The rearrangement joins TRBV20-1 to TRBJ1-5; the D gene is possibly TRBD1 (6 bases). This CDR3 contains 17 residues. The germline V gene encodes CDR1 DFQATT and CDR2 SNEGSKA (reference sequence).

This clonotype was recorded many times. The rearrangement uses TRBV6-5 and TRBJ2-7; 12 nucleotides match TRBD2. This CDR3 is 15 amino acids long. J gave up 2 bases and V 7 bases, and 6 bases lay outside the gene matches. Germline V CDR1 and CDR2: MNHEY, SVGAGI. The CDR3 sequence: CASTSLAGGPYEQYF. CDR3 DNA sequence: TGTGCCAGCACCTCCCTAGCGGGAGGGCCCTACGAGCAGTACTTC.

This clonotype was seen more than once but under ten times. The genes are TRBV4-3 and TRBJ1-3; the D gene is possibly TRBD1 (5 bases). The CDR3 has 15 amino acids. CDR1 is LGHNA and CDR2 is YSLEER in the germline V gene. V lost 0 bases to trimming and J lost 1 base, with 7 bases between them. The CDR3 region has the DNA TGCGCCAGCAGCCAAGATGCAGGGTCTGGAAACACCATATATTTT. Amino acids: CASSQDAGSGNTIYF.

With regard to this clonotype: Being one base from a much bigger clone, this may be a read error. The chain links TRBV20-1 to TRBJ2-2; TRBD2 might be the D (6 bases). The CDR3 is 17 amino acids. Per germline, CDR1 DFQATT and CDR2 SNEGSKA (reference sequence). This CDR3 is CSAKDYHNLENTGGLFF. The DNA of the CDR3 is TGCAGTGCTAAGGACTATCATAATCTGGAGAACACCGGGGGGCTGTTTTTT.

There are many counts of this clonotype. This sequence joins TRBV7-6 and TRBJ1-5; D remains unclear. Trimming removed 1 base from V and 0 bases from J, with 10 bases in between. The germline V gene encodes CDR1 SGHVS and CDR2 FNYEAQ. The CDR3 has 16 residues. The CDR3, as DNA: TGTGCCAGCAGCTTAGAGAGCGGTGATAGCAATCAGCCCCAGCATTTT. Its protein is CASSLESGDSNQPQHF.

This clonotype was recorded many times. The chain recombines TRBV2 with TRBJ2-7, with a weak D call TRBD1 (6 bases). Trimming cost V 6 bases and J 5 bases, with 17 bases left between them. Germline loops: CDR1 SNHLY, CDR2 FYNNEI. The length of the CDR3 is 14 residues. CDR3 DNA: TGTGCCAGCAGGAGGGCAGGGGTATACGACGAGCAGTACTTC. Residues: CASRRAGVYDEQYF.

Comments on this clonotype: One base away lies a much larger clone, so this may be a sequencing read error. The CDR3 protein is CASSKDDRRGLNSNQPQHF. In DNA, the CDR3 is TGTGCCAGCAGCAAAGACGACAGGAGGGGTCTTAATAGCAATCAGCCCCAGCATTTT. The V gene is TRBV21-1, the J gene TRBJ1-5; TRBD1 was called by the table and not checked on the DNA. TRBV21-1 is an annotated pseudogene. This CDR3 spans 19 amino acids.

This clonotype was counted a few times. This chain links TRBV15 with TRBJ2-1; D is ambiguous. The CDR3 runs 16 residues. In germline, CDR1 is LNHNV, CDR2 YYDKDF (reference sequence). Trimming pared 3 bases from V and 4 bases from J, leaving 16 bases between. The CDR3 bases are TGTGCCACCAGCAGTCCCGACCCTGAACCTTACAATGAGCAGTTCTTC. Translation: CATSSPDPEPYNEQFF.

This clonotype was observed many times. The V call is TRBV29-1, the J call TRBJ1-4, with D perhaps matching TRBD1 (5 bases). The CDR3 sequence is 15 residues long. The germline gives CDR1 SQVTM, CDR2 ANQGSEA. The V and J ends lost 6 bases and 0 bases respectively, with 14 bases between them. CDR3 bases: TGCAGCGTCGGCCTCAGGGCCGCAACTAATGAAAAACTGTTTTTT. It is translated as CSVGLRAATNEKLFF.

For this clonotype: A much larger clone is a single base away; this may be a read error. The chain combines TRBV27 with TRBJ1-1; 7 bases match TRBD1. CDR1 is MNHEY and CDR2 is SMNVEV in the germline V gene (reference sequence). J gave up 2 bases and V 7 bases, and 16 bases lay outside the gene matches. The CDR3 consists of 17 residues. The CDR3 spells CASNLRGLGFGNTEAFF. In DNA form, the CDR3 reads TGTGCCAGCAATTTGAGGGGGCTAGGTTTTGGTAACACTGAAGCTTTCTTT.

This clonotype turned up a few times. The chain is built from TRBV4-1 and TRBJ1-3, with D maybe TRBD1 (6 bases). The CDR3 runs 16 residues. Trimming left V 6 bases short and J 4 bases short, with 19 bases between. The V gene's germline CDR1 is MGHRA and CDR2 YSYEKL. Here the CDR3 DNA reads TGCGCCAGCAGACAGGTGGGGGGCTTGTTCGGAAACACCATATATTTT. Its protein product is CASRQVGGLFGNTIYF.

This chain links TRBV6-2 or TRBV6-3 with TRBJ2-2; tentatively, D is TRBD1 (6 bases). The CDR3 sequence is 15 residues long. CDR1 and CDR2 from the germline V gene are MNHEY and SVGEGT. V lost 4 bases and J lost 0, with 9 bases in between. The CDR3 loop reads CASSSHRANTGELFF. CDR3 DNA: TGTGCCAGCAGTTCCCACAGGGCGAACACCGGGGAGCTGTTTTTT.

This clonotype was detected a few times. The chain is built from TRBV11-2 and TRBJ1-6, with D unclear. There are 12 residues in the CDR3. Per the germline V gene, CDR1 is SGHAT and CDR2 is FQNNGV. With 2 bases removed from V and 10 bases from J, the gap between germline ends came to 6 bases. CDR3 DNA sequence: TGTGCCAGCAGCTTAATGGAGTCACCCCTCCACTTT. Translation gives CASSLMESPLHF.

This clonotype was detected only a few times. This may stem from a read error, because a much larger clone lies one nucleotide away. The CDR3 region is CASSQVGDPRETQYF. For the CDR3, the DNA is TGTGCCAGCAGCCAAGTAGGTGATCCCCGAGAGACCCAGTACTTC. The V gene is TRBV14, the J gene TRBJ2-5; D is ambiguous. Trimming removed 1 base from V and 4 bases from J, with 13 bases in between. The germline V gene encodes CDR1 SGHDN and CDR2 FVKESK. The CDR3 loop spans 15 amino acids.

This clonotype has a count of ten or more. This chain joins TRBV5-1 and TRBJ1-5; D unresolved. Germline-derived CDR1 and CDR2 are SGHRS and YFSETQ. The length of the CDR3 is 15 residues. The V and J ends lost 0 bases and 5 bases respectively, with 12 bases between them. In DNA form, the CDR3 reads TGCGCCAGCAGCTTGGACGCGGGAGCATATCAGCCCCAGCATTTT. As protein: CASSLDAGAYQPQHF.

In this sample, this clonotype turned up many times. The genes are TRBV12-3 or TRBV12-4 and TRBJ1-1, with D uncertain. V lost 5 bases and J lost 6, with 13 bases in between. The CDR3 is 13 amino acids. CDR3 sequence reads: CASSQGRFAEAFF. CDR3 DNA: TGTGCCAGCAGTCAAGGGAGGTTCGCTGAAGCTTTCTTT.

The rearrangement links TRBV2 to TRBJ1-2, with D maybe TRBD1 (5 bases). Germline V gene data show CDR1 as SNHLY and CDR2 as FYNNEI. The V end lost 0 bases, the J end lost 4 bases, and 15 bases lay between the germline ends. CDR3 size: 16 residues. CDR3 DNA sequence: TGTGCCAGCAGTGAAGCGGGGCAGGCGCCTAGCTATGGCTACACCTTC. This codes for CASSEAGQAPSYGYTF.

This clonotype occurred many times. The CDR3 DNA reads as TGTGCTAGTGGTTTGAGCAGCGGGGGGTACAATGAGCAGTTCTTC. Translated, it gives CASGLSSGGYNEQFF. J is TRBJ2-1 and V is TRBV12-5; the match to TRBD2 covers 9 bases. Germline-derived CDR1 and CDR2 are LGHNT and FRNRAP. The ends lost 2 bases at V and 4 bases at J; junction bases unmatched: 3. The CDR3 loop spans 15 amino acids.

The table lists this clonotype with a few counts. The CDR3: CASLTSGWADTQYF. DNA of the CDR3: TGTGCCAGCTTGACTAGCGGGTGGGCAGATACGCAGTATTTT. The chain uses TRBV7-2 and TRBJ2-3; 10 bases are shared with TRBD2. Per germline, CDR1 SGHTA and CDR2 FQGNSA. Unmatched junction bases numbered 6, after V lost 8 bases and J lost 4 bases. The CDR3 covers 14 residues.

This clonotype has only a few counts. The chain combines TRBV29-1 with TRBJ1-1; D is possibly TRBD1 (5 bases). This CDR3 has 12 residues. Germline V gene lookup returns CDR1 SQVTM and CDR2 ANQGSEA. V lost 1 base to trimming and J lost 7 bases, with 10 bases between them. CDR3 region: CSVEAGQSEAFF. For the CDR3, the DNA is TGCAGCGTTGAAGCAGGACAAAGTGAAGCTTTCTTT.

The chain recombines TRBV19 with TRBJ1-2; 8 bases are a match to TRBD1. CDR3 length equals 15 residues. V trimming: 5 bases; J trimming: 3 bases; junction bases outside the gene matches: 8. In germline, CDR1 is LNHDA, CDR2 SQIVND (reference sequence). CDR3: CASSQGTGGDYGYTF. CDR3 bases: TGTGCCAGTAGTCAAGGGACAGGAGGAGACTATGGCTACACCTTC.

This clonotype was recorded at least ten times. The chain recombines TRBV9 with TRBJ1-3; D is unresolved. Germline CDR1 is SGDLS and CDR2 is YYNGEE. V shed 0 bases and J shed 2 bases, with 9 bases lying between them. The length of the CDR3 is 15 residues. The CDR3 spells CASSVASTPGNTIYF. The DNA for the CDR3 is TGTGCCAGCAGCGTAGCTTCGACTCCTGGAAACACCATATATTTT. Filled out from reference TRBV9 and TRBJ1-3, the complete variable domain reads DSGVTQTPKHLITATGQRVTLRCSPRSGDLSVYWYQQSLDQGLQFLIQYYNGEERAKGNILERFSAQQFPDLHSELNLSSLELGDSALYFCASSVASTPGNTIYFGEGSWLTVV.

A remark on this clonotype: Just one base apart from a much larger clone, this may be a read error. This chain connects TRBV6-2 or TRBV6-3 to TRBJ2-5; D is perhaps TRBD2 (5 bases). Germline V gene sequence: CDR1 MNHEY, CDR2 SVGEGT. This CDR3 contains 15 residues. CDR3 sequence reads: CASGYSRTFEETQYF. The CDR3 DNA is TGTGCCAGCGGTTACTCGAGGACTTTCGAAGAGACCCAGTACTTC.

This clonotype was picked up many times. The chain recombines TRBV4-3 with TRBJ2-5; D possibly matches TRBD1 or TRBD2 (6 bases each). The CDR3 runs to 15 residues. Germline-derived CDR1 and CDR2 are LGHNA and YSLEER. Trimming left V 2 bases short and J 5 bases short, with 15 bases between. DNA of the CDR3: TGCGCCAGCAGCCAAACGTTCGGGGGCGAGGAGACCCAGTACTTC. It translates to CASSQTFGGEETQYF.

At least ten counts were recorded for this clonotype. V gene TRBV5-1 combines with J gene TRBJ1-1, with D possibly TRBD1 on 6 matching bases. Germline CDR1 SGHRS, CDR2 YFSETQ. V was cut by 0 bases and J by 3 bases, with 12 bases left in between. This CDR3 contains 15 residues. The DNA of the CDR3 is TGCGCCAGCAGCTTGGCAGGGGCCGGTTACACTGAAGCTTTCTTT. Translated: CASSLAGAGYTEAFF.

Concerning this clonotype: Because it lacks the conserved phenylalanine or tryptophan at the end, this CDR3 is likely a read error. The chain recombines TRBV7-8 with TRBJ2-7; tentatively, D is TRBD1 (5 bases). Germline V CDR1 and CDR2: SGHVS, FQNEAQ. The CDR3 has 15 residues. Trimming took 1 base from V and 2 from J, leaving 12 bases between them. This CDR3 reads CASSLDPRTPYEQYL. CDR3 DNA: TGTGCCAGCAGCTTAGATCCCCGGACACCCTACGAGCAGTACCTC.

The chain combines TRBV29-1 with TRBJ1-1, with 7 positions matching TRBD1. This CDR3 is built from 16 residues. J lost 3 bases, V lost 6 bases, and 16 bases had no gene match. Looked up from germline, CDR1 is SQVTM and CDR2 is ANQGSEA. The CDR3 DNA sequence: TGCAGCGTCAGCTCCCACGTGGGACAGATGGACACTGAAGCTTTCTTT. Its translation: CSVSSHVGQMDTEAFF.